This T cell receptor beta chain was found in a study of Ad26.COV2.S vaccination and SARS-CoV-2 variants. As for the study in general: The COV1001 Ad26.COV2.S trial arm included the donor.

Study outcomes and limitations: Individuals receiving vaccine had higher spike-specific TCR breadth than placebo recipients did. Reportedly, after vaccination the spike-specific CD8+ and CD4+ T cell responses displayed substantial breadth.

TCRdb's copy holds only in-frame clones and misses some; the assay was immunoSEQ multiplex PCR. The table records 350,000 to 550,000 clones, about 88% of them present only once. Treatment denoted: 19 received Ad26.COV2.S at low or high dose, single or two shots; 5 received placebo; per-sample allocation not given. Material that was analyzed had been drawn on day 63 after the first vaccine or placebo injection. Comments on this clone: Its antigen remains unknown.

This sequence originates from a person aged 18 to 59 who received the Ad26.COV2.S COVID-19 vaccine or a placebo. The sequenced sample was peripheral blood, obtained in a trial of Ad26.COV2.S vaccine versus placebo.

The CDR3 nucleotides read TGTGCCAGTAGTATAGATGGGACACGGGAGATGCCCCAGCATTTT. Translated, it gives CASSIDGTREMPQHF. This chain connects TRBV19 to TRBJ1-5, with TRBD1 as a possible D gene (6 bases). Between the trimmed V and J ends, which lost 0 bases and 9 bases, there was a span of 15 bases. Germline CDR1 and CDR2: LNHDA and SQIVND (reference sequence). This CDR3 has 15 amino acids.